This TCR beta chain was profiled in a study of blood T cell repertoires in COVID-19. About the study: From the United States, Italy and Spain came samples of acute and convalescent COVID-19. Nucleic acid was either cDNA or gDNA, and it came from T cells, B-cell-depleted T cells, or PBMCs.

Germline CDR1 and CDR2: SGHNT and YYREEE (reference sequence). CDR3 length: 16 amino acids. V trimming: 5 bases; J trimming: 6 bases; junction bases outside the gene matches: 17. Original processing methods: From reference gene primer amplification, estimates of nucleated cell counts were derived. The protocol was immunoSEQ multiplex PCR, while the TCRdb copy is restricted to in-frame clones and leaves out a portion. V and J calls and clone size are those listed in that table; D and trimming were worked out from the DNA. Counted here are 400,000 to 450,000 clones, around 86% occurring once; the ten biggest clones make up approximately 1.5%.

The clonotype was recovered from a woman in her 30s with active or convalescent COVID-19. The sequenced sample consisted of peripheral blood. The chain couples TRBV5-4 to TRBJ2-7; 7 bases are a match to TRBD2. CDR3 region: CASSSSSGLEFVEQYF. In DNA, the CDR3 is TGTGCCAGCAGTTCCAGCTCCGGACTAGAATTCGTCGAGCAGTACTTC.